This T cell receptor (beta chain) was observed in a study of T cell repertoires in aging, cancer and after chemotherapy (dated by TCRdb to the late 2010s). At the level of the whole study: Six donor age groups were covered, ranging from 30 or younger up to 70 or older, and each group contained at least three individuals. In the hematological group, paired pre- and post-chemotherapy samples were obtained from chronic lymphocytic leukemia patients treated with fludarabine- or bendamustine-based regimens. The complete dataset included about 8.8 million TCR reads. The study profiled peripheral blood TCR beta repertoires from healthy donors and cancer patients to examine immunoaging and T cell reconstitution after chemotherapy. Alongside some 96 healthy donors serving as a reference group, the cohort included some 210 cancer patients, of whom some 94 had hematological cancers and 124 had solid cancers. The paper as a whole reports these results and caveats: Compared with age-matched healthy donors, untreated patients with hematological or solid cancers had significantly lower TCR diversity and higher clonality in blood. According to the authors, the repertoire data do not allow conclusions to be drawn about immunological memory after chemotherapy. In both cancer cohorts, the median generation probability rose over the chemotherapy interval, which suggests that the repertoire was reconstituted through rebound thymic output. Lymphoid organ infiltration was present in hematological cancer patients, and this infiltration may itself impair thymic emigration or peripheral T cell expansion. In healthy donors, the decline in TCR diversity with age was mainly explained by loss of richness, whereas in cancer patients loss of evenness was also found to contribute.

Instead of sorted cells or RNA, genomic DNA extracted from peripheral blood served as the source for amplifying TCR beta rearrangements. Multiplex touch-down PCR with a mixed TRB-A/B primer pool was used to amplify rearranged TRB sequences covering the V, D and J segments. Two consecutive PCR reactions with Phusion HS II polymerase added Illumina adapters and sample indices to the amplicons. The amplicons were purified from gel with the NucleoSpin Gel and PCR Clean-up kit and then assessed with Qubit and an Agilent 2100 Bioanalyzer. Sequencing of libraries was carried out on an Illumina MiSeq in 600-cycle, single-indexed, paired-end runs. The published analysis was carried out like this. MiXCR versions 2.12 and 3.0.5 were used to process the TRB sequences. Each unique CDR3 nucleotide sequence was treated as one clone, and only productive sequences with two or more reads were kept. The repertoire metrics were Shannon diversity, evenness, clonality (calculated as one minus evenness), and diversity profiles parameterized by alpha from 0 to 5. The IGoR algorithm was used to compute generation probabilities of clones in paired pre- and post-chemotherapy samples. TCRdb reprocessed the public reads (quality trimming at Q25 with fastp, clone calling with MiXCR) and kept in-frame beta chains. Rows merge per CDR3 protein into single entries with the most common DNA and genes. These V and J calls rely on TCRdb rather than the paper's analysis. This sample is represented by several hundred distinct CDR3 sequences; about 56% of them were singletons. The top ten hold around a third of the sample.

Note on this clonotype: No antigen is known for it. No per-base quality is available; no much larger clone lies one base away.

V lost 8 bases and J lost 2 bases; the stretch between them is 17 bases long. The CDR3 spans 15 residues, from the cysteine through the phenylalanine. The kept DNA is CDR3 alone, 45 bases in frame from the first base. The clonotype was recovered from a human donor with a blood cancer. What was sequenced was blood. In this chain, TRBV12-3 or TRBV12-4 is recombined with TRBJ2-3; possibly the D gene is TRBD2, per 7 matching bases. The nucleotides are TGTGCCAGCGGGAGGGGGAGTAGGTACACAGATACGCAGTATTTT. Its product reads: CASGRGSRYTDTQYF.